The present T cell receptor (beta chain) was sequenced within a study of blood T cell repertoires in COVID-19. Study-wide background: PBMCs, B-cell-depleted T cells, or T cells provided the cDNA or gDNA that made up the material.

Donors were grouped by their self-reported clinical history. Study processing details: The assay estimated nucleated cells by amplifying reference gene primers. Produced via immunoSEQ multiplex PCR; TCRdb's table is partial and in-frame only. The V and J calls and clone size were taken over from that table, and D and trimming were inferred from the DNA. The sample holds almost 500,000 clones; roughly nine tenths are singletons and the top ten take under 9.5%. This clonotype originated in a woman in her sixties or seventies who had recovered from COVID-19. Sequencing was performed on PBMCs or T cells enriched from blood (not recorded which).

The CDR3: CASSQDGVGDYGYTF. The CDR3 region has the DNA TGTGCCAGCAGCCAAGATGGGGTAGGGGACTATGGCTACACCTTC. The chain combines TRBV4-2 with TRBJ1-2; tentatively, D is TRBD1 (5 bases). V lost 0 bases and J 3 bases, leaving 11 bases between the germline ends. The CDR3 loop spans 15 amino acids. The germline V gene encodes CDR1 LGHNA and CDR2 YNFKEQ.